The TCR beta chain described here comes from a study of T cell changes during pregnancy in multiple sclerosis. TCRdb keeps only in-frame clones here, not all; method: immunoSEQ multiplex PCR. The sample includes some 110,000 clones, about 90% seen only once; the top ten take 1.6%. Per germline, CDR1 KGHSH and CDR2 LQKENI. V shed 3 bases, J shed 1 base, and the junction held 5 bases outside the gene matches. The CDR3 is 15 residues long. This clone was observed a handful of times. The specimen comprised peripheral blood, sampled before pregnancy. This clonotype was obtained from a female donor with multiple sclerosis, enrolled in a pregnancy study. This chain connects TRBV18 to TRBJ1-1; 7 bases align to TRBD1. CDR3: CASSPVRTGNTEAFF. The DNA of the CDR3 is TGTGCCAGCTCACCGGTTAGGACAGGGAACACTGAAGCTTTCTTT.